Listed here is a single T cell receptor beta chain. Its antigen is as yet unknown. This sample was included in a study of cytomegalovirus exposure and HLA in healthy donors. Study background: In terms of ancestry, the Caucasian-associated cluster contained around 79% of the 398 genotyped donors.

General study findings and limits: There were three CMV-associated chains whose specificity for CMV antigens was confirmed in vitro. The study put 150 to 200 TCR beta chains on its list as cytomegalovirus-associated.

CDR3 length: 11 amino acids. Germline assignment: CDR1 MDHEN and CDR2 SYDVKM. A multiplex PCR was run with 60 Vbeta primers and 13 Jbeta primers. TCRdb's table, derived via immunoSEQ multiplex PCR, lists solely in-frame clones and lacks some. The repertoire holds about 200,000 clones, with approximately 70% as singletons. This TCR was sampled from a man in his forties or fifties in good health and CMV-seropositive. J is TRBJ2-5 and V is TRBV28; D gene unclear. The J call is doubtful: the DNA matches TRBJ2-7 better. The sample was PBMCs. CDR3 nucleotides: TGTGCCAGCAGAGTAGATTACGAGCAGTACTTC. This translates into CASRVDYEQYF.